These 32 T cell receptor beta chains were all obtained from the same sample, sequenced in a study of T cells after posttransplantation cyclophosphamide. Treatment was busulfan-fludarabine conditioning, a marrow graft, and cyclophosphamide on days +3 and +4. Data came from immunoSEQ multiplex PCR; TCRdb stores just in-frame clones and leaves some out. The sample records tens of thousands of clones, approximately 78% being singletons. The sample was CD4+ T cells sorted from blood, taken approximately 2,000 days after a stem cell transplant with posttransplant cyclophosphamide. Receptors originate from a female patient in her thirties or forties who received an allogeneic stem cell transplant from a related donor, was CMV-positive, and had no GVHD. Some T cells could come from the graft donor.

V usage is TRBV7-2 and J usage is TRBJ2-1, with TRBD2 matching over 8 bases. The germline V gene encodes CDR1 SGHTA and CDR2 FQGNSA. This CDR3 spans 12 amino acids. The junction had 3 bases not matched to a gene; V was cut back by 5 bases and J by 9 bases. In DNA, the CDR3 is TGTGCCAGCAGCCCGACTAGCGCTGAGCAGTTCTTC. Its translation: CASSPTSAEQFF.

J is TRBJ2-1 and V is TRBV4-1, with TRBD2 matching over 11 bases. V shed 6 bases, J shed 10 bases, and the junction held 14 bases outside the gene matches. The CDR3 length is 16 residues. Germline values: CDR1 MGHRA, CDR2 YSYEKL. CDR3 region: CASSQATSGATEEQFF. In nucleotides, the CDR3 is TGCGCCAGCAGTCAGGCGACTAGCGGGGCCACAGAAGAGCAGTTCTTC.

This clone turned up a few times. The DNA of the CDR3 is TGTGCCAGCAGCTTTTACGACAGAAACACCGGGGAGCTGTTTTTT. This gives the protein CASSFYDRNTGELFF. This chain links TRBV11-1 with TRBJ2-2; D is perhaps TRBD1 (5 bases). The germline V gene encodes CDR1 SGHAT and CDR2 FQDESV (reference sequence). The CDR3 has 15 amino acids. Trimming removed 3 bases from V and 2 bases from J, with 10 bases in between.

This clone has a handful of counts. The V call is TRBV19, the J call TRBJ2-7, with 8 bases identical to TRBD2. There are 15 residues in the CDR3. The germline V gene has CDR1 LNHDA and CDR2 SQIVND (reference sequence). Trimming cost V 1 base and J 4 bases; bases outside gene matches: 6. DNA for the CDR3: TGTGCCAGTAGTATAGCGGGGGGGCTTCGATACGAGCAGTACTTC. As protein: CASSIAGGLRYEQYF.

The V gene is TRBV6-5, the J gene TRBJ1-1; D gene uncertain. The CDR3 totals 15 residues. Germline values: CDR1 MNHEY, CDR2 SVGAGI. V lost 2 bases and J lost 1, with 11 bases in between. CDR3 nucleotides: TGTGCCAGCAGTTACGAAGCAGGCCCGAACACTGAAGCTTTCTTT. As protein: CASSYEAGPNTEAFF.

This chain joins TRBV6-1 and TRBJ2-5; D is unclear. In germline, CDR1 is MNHNS, CDR2 SASEGT. The CDR3 loop spans 13 amino acids. Trimming removed 2 bases at V and 7 bases at J, with 11 bases between. CDR3 amino acids: CASSELSLATQYF. CDR3 sequence (DNA): TGTGCCAGCAGTGAACTCTCCCTGGCGACCCAGTACTTC.

The genes are TRBV7-6 and TRBJ2-3, with D tentatively TRBD2 (5 bases). The CDR3 is 14 residues long. The germline V gene has CDR1 SGHVS and CDR2 FNYEAQ. V dropped 5 bases and J dropped 1 base, with 10 bases sitting between them. CDR3 DNA sequence: TGTGCCAGCAGCCTTCTGAGGGGCACAGATACGCAGTATTTT. Protein product: CASSLLRGTDTQYF.

This rearrangement joins TRBV6-5 to TRBJ1-2; 9 bases are a match to TRBD1. The CDR3 runs to 13 residues. Germline V CDR1 and CDR2: MNHEY, SVGAGI. Trimming at V came to 10 bases and at J to 8 bases, leaving 11 bases not matched to a gene. CDR3 in amino acids: CATLTGGSGGYTF. CDR3 in DNA: TGTGCCACTTTGACAGGGGGGTCAGGAGGCTACACCTTC.

This clone is medium-sized (0.01 to 0.1%) in the sample. J is TRBJ2-3 and V is TRBV19, with a possible D match to TRBD2 (5 bases). CDR3 size: 13 residues. The V end was cut by 11 bases, the J end by 5 bases, with 17 bases between. The germline CDR1 and CDR2 sequences are LNHDA and SQIVND (reference sequence). The CDR3 DNA sequence: TGTGCCTCCGACACCGGGGTGAGAGATACGCAGTATTTT. Protein sequence: CASDTGVRDTQYF. The whole variable domain, filled in from reference TRBV19 and TRBJ2-3, reads DGGITQSPKYLFRKEGQNVTLSCEQNLNHDAMYWYRQDPGQGLRLIYYSQIVNDFQKGDIAEGYSVSREKKESFPLTVTSAQKNPTAFYLCASDTGVRDTQYFGPGTRLTVL.

DNA of the CDR3: TGCGCCAGCAGCCAGAACTGGGCAGGGGGCAATCAGCCCCAGCATTTT. This encodes CASSQNWAGGNQPQHF. This chain links TRBV4-1 with TRBJ1-5; TRBD1 might be the D (6 bases). V was cut by 3 bases and J by 2 bases, with 14 bases left in between. CDR1 and CDR2 (germline): MGHRA, YSYEKL. The CDR3 is 16 residues long.

The V gene is TRBV28, the J gene TRBJ1-5, with D possibly matching TRBD1 (6 bases). There are 17 residues in the CDR3. Germline CDR1 MDHEN, CDR2 SYDVKM. The V and J ends lost 4 bases and 7 bases respectively, with 23 bases between them. The CDR3 bases are TGTGCCAGCAGTTCCCTAACCGGACAGTCTGGGTGGCAGCCCCAGCATTTT. Translating it yields CASSSLTGQSGWQPQHF.

The J gene is TRBJ1-1, the V gene TRBV5-6, with 8 bases aligning to TRBD1. This CDR3 has 12 amino acids. CDR1 SGHDT and CDR2 YYEEEE come from the germline V gene. V lost 4 bases and J lost 8; bases outside the gene matches: 4. Here the CDR3 reads CASSTGGWEAFF. CDR3 nucleotide sequence: TGTGCCAGCAGCACAGGGGGATGGGAAGCTTTCTTT.

The chain employs TRBV7-2 and TRBJ2-3; D might be TRBD2 (6 bases). V lost 4 bases and J lost 0, with 11 bases in between. The CDR3 runs to 15 residues. Germline V gene data show CDR1 as SGHTA and CDR2 as FQGNSA. CDR3 nucleotides: TGTGCCAGCAGCTCCACCGGGACTAGCACAGATACGCAGTATTTT. Its protein product is CASSSTGTSTDTQYF.

The rearrangement uses TRBV7-8 and TRBJ2-2, with 7 positions matching TRBD2. Losses at the gene ends were 5 bases for V and 4 bases for J; bases not matched to a gene: 7. This CDR3 comprises 15 residues. Looked up from germline, CDR1 is SGHVS and CDR2 is FQNEAQ. This chain's CDR3 is CASSPRTRSTGELFF. CDR3 coding DNA: TGTGCCAGCAGCCCAAGGACTAGATCCACCGGGGAGCTGTTTTTT.

The chain employs TRBV5-4 and TRBJ2-7, with 11 bases that match TRBD1. The J segment lost 6 bases and the V segment lost 4 bases, leaving 12 bases of the junction unmatched. From germline, CDR1 is SGHNT and CDR2 YYREEE (reference sequence). The CDR3 is 16 amino acids. CDR3 sequence (DNA): TGTGCCAGCAGCCCGTTGACCCGGGACAGGGGGGGCGAGCAGTACTTC. This codes for CASSPLTRDRGGEQYF.

The chain joins TRBV19 to TRBJ2-3, with D perhaps TRBD1 (5 bases). The germline gives CDR1 LNHDA, CDR2 SQIVND (reference sequence). The CDR3 length is 13 residues. V was shortened by 6 bases and J by 6 bases, with 13 bases between the two germline ends. The CDR3 bases are TGTGCCAGTAGAACAGGAGTAGAGGATACGCAGTATTTT. This encodes CASRTGVEDTQYF.

This chain connects TRBV5-1 to TRBJ2-1; 9 bases match TRBD2. This CDR3 region has 16 residues. Germline V CDR1 and CDR2: SGHRS, YFSETQ. V dropped 5 bases and J dropped 3; count of bases not matched to a gene: 9. The CDR3 loop is CASRSGTSLFYNEQFF. The CDR3 coding sequence is TGCGCCAGCAGGTCCGGGACTAGCCTTTTCTACAATGAGCAGTTCTTC.

This clone rates as medium-sized. V gene TRBV5-1 combines with J gene TRBJ2-7; D is undetermined. The germline V gene encodes CDR1 SGHRS and CDR2 YFSETQ. The ends were cut back, 3 bases at V and 0 bases at J, with 10 bases in the middle. The CDR3 extends over 14 amino acids. The CDR3: CASSSALSSYEQYF. Written as DNA, the CDR3 is TGCGCCAGCAGCTCTGCCCTTAGCTCCTACGAGCAGTACTTC.

The chain carries TRBV6-1 and TRBJ2-3; 11 nucleotides agree with TRBD1. CDR1 MNHNS and CDR2 SASEGT come from the germline V gene. V dropped 6 bases and J dropped 7; count of bases not matched to a gene: 3. The CDR3 is made up of 13 amino acids. The CDR3 DNA is TGTGCCAGCAGGGGGACAGGGGGTCATACGCAGTATTTT. Its translation: CASRGTGGHTQYF.

The table lists this clone with a count of one. The chain uses TRBV19 and TRBJ1-2, with D uncertain. The CDR3 is 14 residues long. The germline gives CDR1 LNHDA, CDR2 SQIVND (reference sequence). V was cut by 4 bases and J by 0 bases, with 9 bases left in between. CDR3 coding DNA: TGTGCCAGTAGTACGACAATTACTAACTATGGCTACACCTTC. The encoded protein is CASSTTITNYGYTF. Complete variable domain (other parts from reference TRBV19 and TRBJ1-2): DGGITQSPKYLFRKEGQNVTLSCEQNLNHDAMYWYRQDPGQGLRLIYYSQIVNDFQKGDIAEGYSVSREKKESFPLTVTSAQKNPTAFYLCASSTTITNYGYTFGSGTRLTVV.

The chain is built from TRBV6-5 and TRBJ1-2, with 7 bases fitting TRBD1. Germline V gene sequence: CDR1 MNHEY, CDR2 SVGAGI. CDR3 length: 13 amino acids. The junction had 2 bases not matched to a gene; V was cut back by 2 bases and J by 5 bases. The CDR3 loop reads CASSYQQGYGYTF. The CDR3 nucleotides read TGTGCCAGCAGTTACCAACAGGGGTATGGCTACACCTTC.

The rearrangement links TRBV4-1 to TRBJ2-5, with TRBD2 as a possible D gene (5 bases). CDR1 is MGHRA and CDR2 is YSYEKL in the germline V gene. This CDR3 has 13 residues. The V end was cut by 4 bases, the J end by 5 bases, with 11 bases between. The CDR3 spells CASSPQRGETQYF. As DNA, the CDR3 is TGCGCCAGCAGCCCCCAAAGAGGGGAGACCCAGTACTTC.

The V gene is TRBV9, the J gene TRBJ2-3, with 10 bases aligning to TRBD2. Trimming at V came to 4 bases and at J to 0 bases, leaving 14 bases not matched to a gene. CDR1 is SGDLS and CDR2 is YYNGEE in the germline V gene. CDR3 size: 19 residues. This CDR3 reads CASSPPEGAGGLSTDTQYF. CDR3 nucleotide sequence: TGTGCCAGCAGCCCCCCGGAAGGAGCGGGGGGGCTTAGCACAGATACGCAGTATTTT.

This chain connects TRBV5-5 to TRBJ1-1, with D tentatively TRBD1 (6 bases). The CDR3 consists of 14 residues. CDR1 is SGHKS and CDR2 is YYEKEE in the germline V gene (reference sequence). V gave up 3 bases and J gave up 0 bases, with 9 bases separating them. CDR3 sequence reads: CASSSQGLNTEAFF. The DNA of the CDR3 is TGTGCCAGCAGCTCCCAGGGGTTGAACACTGAAGCTTTCTTT.

V usage is TRBV27 and J usage is TRBJ1-1; D not resolved. V was trimmed by 2 bases and J by 1 base, leaving 8 bases between them. The germline gives CDR1 MNHEY, CDR2 SMNVEV (reference sequence). The CDR3 totals 14 residues. Here the CDR3 reads CASSLLGGNTEAFF. CDR3 sequence (DNA): TGTGCCAGCAGTTTACTCGGAGGGAACACTGAAGCTTTCTTT.

A single count supports this clone. V gene TRBV5-4 combines with J gene TRBJ1-6; D perhaps matches TRBD1 (6 bases). CDR3 length: 15 amino acids. V gave up 4 bases and J gave up 8 bases, with 16 bases separating them. The germline CDR1 and CDR2 sequences are SGHNT and YYREEE (reference sequence). CDR3 sequence reads: CASSLRGGVDSPLHF. The CDR3 DNA is TGTGCCAGCAGCCTAAGGGGGGGGGTTGATTCACCCCTCCACTTT. The entire variable domain, with the rest obtained from reference TRBV5-4 and TRBJ1-6, is as follows: ETGVTQSPTHLIKTRGQQVTLRCSSQSGHNTVSWYQQALGQGPQFIFQYYREEENGRGNFPPRFSGLQFPNYSSELNVNALELDDSALYLCASSLRGGVDSPLHFGNGTRLTVT.

The rearrangement links TRBV5-1 to TRBJ2-6, with 8 bases identical to TRBD1. With V trimmed by 0 bases and J by 0 bases, 2 bases remained unmatched. The CDR3 spans 17 residues. Germline CDR1 reads SGHRS; CDR2 reads YFSETQ. The DNA for the CDR3 is TGCGCCAGCAGCTTGGGACAGGGGTCCTCTGGGGCCAACGTCCTGACTTTC. This gives the protein CASSLGQGSSGANVLTF.

The J gene is TRBJ1-2, the V gene TRBV6-1; 9 positions agree with TRBD1. V lost 2 bases to trimming and J lost 7 bases; unmatched junction nucleotides: 8. CDR1 is MNHNS and CDR2 is SASEGT in the germline V gene. This CDR3 comprises 15 residues. Here the CDR3 reads CASSETLRDRAGYTF. Here the CDR3 DNA reads TGTGCCAGCAGTGAAACTCTCCGGGACAGGGCTGGCTACACCTTC.

This rearrangement joins TRBV7-2 to TRBJ1-5; no definite D call. V lost 5 bases, J lost 7 bases, and 9 bases lay in between. Germline CDR1 SGHTA, CDR2 FQGNSA. The CDR3 sequence is 12 residues long. The chain's CDR3 is CASSDMRQPQHF. CDR3 DNA sequence: TGTGCCAGCAGCGATATGAGGCAGCCCCAGCATTTT.

The chain links TRBV5-1 to TRBJ2-3; D is possibly TRBD1 (6 bases). The V end lost 0 bases, the J end lost 3 bases, and 8 bases lay between the germline ends. The CDR3 loop spans 14 amino acids. Germline CDR1 reads SGHRS; CDR2 reads YFSETQ. The CDR3 loop is CASSLEGGTDTQYF. The CDR3 nucleotides are TGCGCCAGCAGCTTGGAAGGGGGAACAGATACGCAGTATTTT.

The CDR3 loop reads CASSQDMTSGGAGRQFF. DNA for the CDR3: TGCGCCAGCAGCCAAGATATGACTAGCGGGGGGGCTGGACGGCAGTTCTTC. V usage is TRBV4-3 and J usage is TRBJ2-1; 14 bases fit TRBD2. Per germline, CDR1 LGHNA and CDR2 YSLEER. The CDR3 runs to 17 residues. V shed 0 bases and J 12 bases; nucleotides not matched to a gene: 10.

V gene TRBV7-2 combines with J gene TRBJ2-3, with TRBD2 matching 11 bases. The CDR3 spans 16 residues. Trimming cost V 4 bases and J 9 bases; bases outside gene matches: 12. In germline, CDR1 is SGHTA, CDR2 FQGNSA. The CDR3 here is CASSSIAGGAIDTQYF. CDR3 DNA: TGTGCCAGCAGCTCGATAGCGGGGGGGGCCATAGACACGCAGTATTTT.